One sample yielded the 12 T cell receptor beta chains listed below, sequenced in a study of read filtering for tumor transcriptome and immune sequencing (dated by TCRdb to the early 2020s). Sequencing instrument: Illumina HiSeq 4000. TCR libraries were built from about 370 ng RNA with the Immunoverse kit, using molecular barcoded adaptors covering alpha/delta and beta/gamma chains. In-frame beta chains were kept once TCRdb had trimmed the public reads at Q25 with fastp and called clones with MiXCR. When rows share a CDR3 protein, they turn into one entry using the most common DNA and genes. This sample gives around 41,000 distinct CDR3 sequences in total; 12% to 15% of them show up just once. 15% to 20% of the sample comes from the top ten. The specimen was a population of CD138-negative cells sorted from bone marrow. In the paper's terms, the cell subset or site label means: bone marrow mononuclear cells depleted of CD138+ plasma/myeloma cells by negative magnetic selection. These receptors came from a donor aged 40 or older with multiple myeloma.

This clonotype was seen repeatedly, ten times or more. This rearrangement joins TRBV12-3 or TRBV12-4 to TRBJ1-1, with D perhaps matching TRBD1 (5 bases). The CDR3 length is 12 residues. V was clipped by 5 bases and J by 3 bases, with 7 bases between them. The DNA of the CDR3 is TGTGCCAGCAGTCGACAGCACACTGAAGCTTTCTTT. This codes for CASSRQHTEAFF.

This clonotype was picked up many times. The CDR3 reads CAIKGTDNTEAFF. In DNA, the CDR3 is TGTGCCATCAAGGGGACGGACAACACTGAAGCTTTCTTT. The rearrangement joins TRBV10-3 to TRBJ1-1, with D possibly being TRBD1 (5 bases). Germline V gene sequence: CDR1 ENHRY, CDR2 SYGVKD. CDR3 size: 13 residues. Deletions cut 7 bases from V and 2 bases from J, with 11 bases between.

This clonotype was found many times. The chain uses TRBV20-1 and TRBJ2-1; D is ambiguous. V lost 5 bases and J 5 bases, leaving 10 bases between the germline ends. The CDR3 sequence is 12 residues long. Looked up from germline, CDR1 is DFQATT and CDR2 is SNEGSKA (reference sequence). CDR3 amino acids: CSAQGSDNEQFF. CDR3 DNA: TGCAGTGCTCAAGGATCCGACAATGAGCAGTTCTTC.

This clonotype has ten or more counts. CDR3 amino acids: CATSEGGQETQYF. The CDR3 bases are TGTGCCACCAGTGAAGGTGGGCAAGAGACCCAGTACTTC. The rearrangement uses TRBV24-1 and TRBJ2-5, with D uncertain. The germline V gene has CDR1 KGHDR and CDR2 SFDVKD. V was trimmed by 4 bases and J by 2 bases, leaving 7 bases between them. This CDR3 is built from 13 residues.

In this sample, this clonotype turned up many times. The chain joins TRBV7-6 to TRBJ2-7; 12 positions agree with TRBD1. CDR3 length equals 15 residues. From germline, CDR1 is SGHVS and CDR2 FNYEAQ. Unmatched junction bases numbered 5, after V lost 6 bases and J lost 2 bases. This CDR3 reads CASSYGTGGTYEQYF. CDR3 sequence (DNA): TGTGCCAGCAGTTATGGGACAGGGGGCACCTACGAGCAGTACTTC.

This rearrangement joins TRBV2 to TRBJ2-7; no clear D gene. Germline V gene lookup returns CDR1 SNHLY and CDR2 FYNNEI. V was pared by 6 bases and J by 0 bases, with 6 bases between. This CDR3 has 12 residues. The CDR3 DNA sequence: TGTGCCAGCAGACCCAGCTCCTACGAGCAGTACTTC. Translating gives CASRPSSYEQYF.

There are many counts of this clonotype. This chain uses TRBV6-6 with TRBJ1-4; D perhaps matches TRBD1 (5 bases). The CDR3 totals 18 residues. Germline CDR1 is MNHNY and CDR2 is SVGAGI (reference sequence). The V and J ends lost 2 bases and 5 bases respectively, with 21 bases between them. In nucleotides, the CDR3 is TGTGCCAGCAGTTACCTGTCTCCGGGAGGGGCCGTCAATGAAAAACTGTTTTTT. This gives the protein CASSYLSPGGAVNEKLFF.

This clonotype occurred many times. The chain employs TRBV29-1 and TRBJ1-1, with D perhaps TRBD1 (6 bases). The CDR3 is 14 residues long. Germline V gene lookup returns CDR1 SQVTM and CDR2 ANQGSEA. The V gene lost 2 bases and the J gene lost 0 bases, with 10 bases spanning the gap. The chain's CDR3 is CSVEMTGLNTEAFF. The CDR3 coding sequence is TGCAGCGTTGAAATGACAGGTTTGAACACTGAAGCTTTCTTT.

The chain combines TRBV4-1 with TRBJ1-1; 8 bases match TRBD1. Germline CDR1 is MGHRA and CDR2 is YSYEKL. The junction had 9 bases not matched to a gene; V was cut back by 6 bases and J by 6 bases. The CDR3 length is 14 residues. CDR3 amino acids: CASSRGTGFSEAFF. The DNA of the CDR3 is TGCGCCAGCAGTCGTGGGACAGGATTTTCTGAAGCTTTCTTT.

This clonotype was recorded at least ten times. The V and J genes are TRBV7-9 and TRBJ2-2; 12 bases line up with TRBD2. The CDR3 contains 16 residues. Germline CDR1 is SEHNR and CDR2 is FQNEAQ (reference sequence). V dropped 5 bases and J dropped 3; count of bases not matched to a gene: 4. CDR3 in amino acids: CASSTRLAGDTGELFF. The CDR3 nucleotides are TGTGCCAGCAGCACCAGACTAGCGGGGGACACCGGGGAGCTGTTTTTT. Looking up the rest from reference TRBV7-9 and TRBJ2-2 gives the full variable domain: DTGVSQNPRHKITKRGQNVTFRCDPISEHNRLYWYRQTLGQGPEFLTYFQNEAQLEKSRLLSDRFSAERPKGSFSTLEIQRTEQGDSAMYLCASSTRLAGDTGELFFGEGSRLTVL.

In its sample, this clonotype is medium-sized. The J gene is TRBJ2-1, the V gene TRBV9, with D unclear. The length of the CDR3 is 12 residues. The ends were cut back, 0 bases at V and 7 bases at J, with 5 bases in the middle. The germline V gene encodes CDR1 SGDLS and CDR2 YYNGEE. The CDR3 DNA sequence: TGTGCCAGCAGCGTAGAACCGAATGAGCAGTTCTTC. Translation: CASSVEPNEQFF.

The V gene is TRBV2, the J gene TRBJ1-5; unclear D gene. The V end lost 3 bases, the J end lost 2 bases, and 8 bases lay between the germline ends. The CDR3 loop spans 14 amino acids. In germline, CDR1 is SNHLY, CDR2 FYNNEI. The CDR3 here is CASSEFRGNQPQHF. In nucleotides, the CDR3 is TGTGCCAGCAGTGAGTTCCGGGGCAATCAGCCCCAGCATTTT.